This T cell receptor (beta chain) was sequenced during a study of CD8 T cells in Susac syndrome (dated 2019 in TCRdb). Background for the entire study: Of the Susac syndrome patients who were sequenced, roughly 8 were in clinical remission while about six had clinically active disease. At the time of blood withdrawal, Susac syndrome patients were either therapy-naive, taking corticosteroids (with some also receiving IVIg), or on IVIg alone. Whether CD8+ T cell activation and differentiation in Susac syndrome was antigen driven was tested using repertoire sequencing. What the authors observed across the whole study: The TCR sequencing and HLA analysis was acknowledged to have included a relatively small number of individuals. In patients with Susac syndrome, the CD4+ T cell repertoire showed no detectable clonal expansion.

For CDR1 and CDR2, the germline V gene lists SQVTM and ANQGSEA. The junction carries 7 bases between V and J, which are trimmed by 7 bases and 0 bases respectively. Counted from cysteine to phenylalanine, this CDR3 has 12 amino acids. This entry keeps only the CDR3 DNA: 36 bases, framed from base 1. On this clonotype itself: What antigen it recognizes has not been identified. No base quality values were provided; no much bigger clone lies one nucleotide off.

High-throughput TCR beta sequencing profiled peripheral blood CD8+ and CD4+ T cells from healthy donors, Susac syndrome patients and multiple sclerosis patients. Recently defined diagnostic criteria for definite or probable disease were met by the Susac syndrome patients. Bulk CD8+ and CD4+ T cells were purified by magnetic negative isolation, while CD8+ TEMRA cells were enriched using FACS. Blood was collected in EDTA tubes and processed within 24 hours, with PBMCs isolated through density gradient centrifugation. PBMCs intended for TCR sequencing were frozen in liquid nitrogen and were later thawed in a 37 degrees C water bath. The sorted or isolated CD4+, CD8+ and CD8+ TEMRA cells reached a purity of at least 90%. RNA was extracted with the RNeasy kit and 0.5 to 1 ug was reverse transcribed using random hexamers. The immunoSEQ multiplex PCR assay, which covers 54 Vbeta and 13 Jbeta segments, was used to amplify TCR beta CDR3 regions. To correct PCR amplification bias, a synthetic template baseline was used for both primer optimization and computational correction. Per the authors' processing: Reads were annotated to V, D and J genes per IMGT and analyzed with immunoSEQ Analyzer, keeping only productive sequences. Clonality was calculated as one minus the Shannon entropy normalized by log2 of the number of productive unique sequences. Public and private clones were assessed among the 100 most prevalent clones of each patient and control. A clone was defined as Susac-specific if it was absent from the healthy and MS cohorts, from about 1,100 published viral clones and from other ImmuneACCESS disease sequences. The public reads were reprocessed in TCRdb via fastp at Q25 and MiXCR, keeping in-frame beta chains. Every entry covers one CDR3 protein and lists the most common genes and DNA from its rows. The V and J calls here are based on TCRdb, not the publication. Present in this sample are some 240,000 distinct CDR3 sequences, 90% to 97% of which were seen just once. Approximately 0.1% of the sample belongs to the ten largest clones.

The receptor chain draws on TRBV29-1 and TRBJ1-3, with the D gene call left open. This TCR came from a human donor with Susac syndrome. Material for sequencing was CD4+ T cells from PBMCs. The encoded CDR3 is CSGRSSGNTIYF. The sequence in DNA is TGCAGCGGACGGAGCTCTGGAAACACCATATATTTT.